This TCR beta chain emerged from a study of CD8+CD57+ T cells in acquired aplastic anemia. Genomic DNA served as template for TCR beta VDJ and CDR3 profiling. One entry per CDR3 protein results from TCRdb running MiXCR on the reads. The sample holds hundreds of thousands of distinct CDR3 sequences; 65% to 80% are singletons and the top ten take 4%. The CDR3 extends over 13 amino acids. V lost 6 bases, J lost 2 bases, and 11 bases lay in between. The sequencing input was sorted CD4+, CD8+, or CD8+CD57+ T cells (not recorded which) from PBMCs. The receptor's source is a human donor in good health, serving as a control. The gene calls are TRBV12-3 or TRBV12-4 and TRBJ2-7; the D is unclear. Here the CDR3 DNA reads TGTGCCAGCAGCGCCCGACGGACCTACGAGCAGTACTTC. Amino acid sequence: CASSARRTYEQYF.